These 27 T cell receptor beta chains share one sample of origin, sequenced in a study of tissue T cells after allogeneic stem cell transplantation. Clones were sequenced by immunoSEQ multiplex PCR, and TCRdb holds only the in-frame ones, with some missing. The table shows 25,000 to 30,000 clones, with around 86% occurring only once. The sequenced sample was blood, obtained before transplantation. The receptors were gathered from a woman aged 18-55 years who later had graft-versus-host disease after an allogeneic stem cell transplant.

This chain joins TRBV27 and TRBJ2-7; a weak D match, TRBD2 (6 bases). There are 14 residues in the CDR3. Trimming cost V 3 bases and J 6 bases, with 15 bases left between them. Germline lookup yields CDR1 MNHEY and CDR2 SMNVEV (reference sequence). The CDR3 bases are TGTGCCAGCAGTTTTTCCGGGAGTAGATCCGAGCAGTACTTC. It is translated as CASSFSGSRSEQYF.

The V and J genes are TRBV11-3 and TRBJ2-2; D unresolved. Trimming left V 2 bases short and J 5 bases short, with 6 bases between. The germline gives CDR1 SGHNT, CDR2 YENEEA. CDR3 size: 13 residues. This CDR3 is CASSLRKTGELFF. Written as DNA, the CDR3 is TGTGCCAGCAGCTTACGAAAAACCGGGGAGCTGTTTTTT.

The genes are TRBV5-1 and TRBJ2-7; no firm D call. Germline CDR1 is SGHRS and CDR2 is YFSETQ. Trimming removed 0 bases at V and 2 bases at J, with 6 bases between. The length of the CDR3 is 13 residues. The CDR3: CASSLVPTYEQYF. In nucleotides, the CDR3 is TGCGCCAGCAGCTTGGTGCCCACCTACGAGCAGTACTTC.

The chain uses TRBV27 and TRBJ2-1, with D perhaps matching TRBD2 (5 bases). The CDR3 is 13 residues long. Trimming cost V 2 bases and J 9 bases, with 11 bases left between them. In germline, CDR1 is MNHEY, CDR2 SMNVEV (reference sequence). The chain's CDR3 is CASSLERRFEQFF. The DNA for the CDR3 is TGTGCCAGCAGTTTAGAACGGAGGTTTGAGCAGTTCTTC.

The genes are TRBV7-9 and TRBJ1-1, with D perhaps TRBD1 (6 bases). This CDR3 comprises 16 residues. V lost 5 bases, J lost 3 bases, and 19 bases lay in between. Per germline, CDR1 SEHNR and CDR2 FQNEAQ (reference sequence). CDR3 coding DNA: TGTGCCAGCAGCCCGCCCCGTAAAGGGGGAGACACTGAAGCTTTCTTT. Translation gives CASSPPRKGGDTEAFF.

V gene TRBV19 combines with J gene TRBJ1-1; TRBD1 matches 8 bases. The V gene end was trimmed by 8 bases and the J gene end by 6 bases; junction bases not matched to a gene: 14. The germline V gene has CDR1 LNHDA and CDR2 SQIVND (reference sequence). This CDR3 contains 15 residues. This CDR3 reads CASQNHRGFSSEAFF. CDR3 sequence (DNA): TGTGCCAGTCAAAACCACAGGGGGTTTTCGTCTGAAGCTTTCTTT.

The chain joins TRBV19 to TRBJ2-6; D is unresolved. The V end lost 0 bases, the J end lost 0 bases, and 3 bases lay between the germline ends. Germline assignment: CDR1 LNHDA and CDR2 SQIVND (reference sequence). The CDR3 totals 15 residues. CDR3 residues: CASSIDSSGANVLTF. Written as DNA, the CDR3 is TGTGCCAGTAGTATAGACAGCTCTGGGGCCAACGTCCTGACTTTC.

V is TRBV5-5 and J is TRBJ2-3; possibly TRBD2 for D (5 bases). Trimming pared 1 base from V and 0 bases from J, leaving 12 bases between. The CDR3 length is 16 residues. The V gene's germline CDR1 is SGHKS and CDR2 YYEKEE (reference sequence). CDR3 residues: CASSLSAGTSTDTQYF. In nucleotides, the CDR3 is TGTGCCAGCAGCTTGTCCGCGGGTACTAGCACAGATACGCAGTATTTT. Filled out from reference TRBV5-5 and TRBJ2-3, the complete variable domain reads DAGVTQSPTHLIKTRGQQVTLRCSPISGHKSVSWYQQVLGQGPQFIFQYYEKEERGRGNFPDRFSARQFPNYSSELNVNALLLGDSALYLCASSLSAGTSTDTQYFGPGTRLTVL.

In this sample, this clone turned up a few times. The chain links TRBV5-1 to TRBJ2-1; D unclear. The CDR3 is 15 residues long. The V and J ends lost 1 base and 4 bases respectively, with 12 bases between them. In germline, CDR1 is SGHRS, CDR2 YFSETQ. The CDR3 here is CASSLWSDGYNEQFF. The CDR3 nucleotides read TGCGCCAGCAGCTTGTGGTCTGACGGGTACAATGAGCAGTTCTTC.

V is TRBV28 and J is TRBJ2-1; the D gene is possibly TRBD2 (5 bases). The V gene lost 2 bases and the J gene lost 7 bases, with 15 bases spanning the gap. CDR1 is MDHEN, CDR2 SYDVKM, per germline. The length of the CDR3 is 15 residues. The DNA of the CDR3 is TGTGCCAGCAGTTTAATCGGCGGCCGGGGTAATGAGCAGTTCTTC. The encoded protein is CASSLIGGRGNEQFF.

The rearrangement uses TRBV3-1 (or the pseudogene TRBV3-2) and TRBJ2-2; perhaps D is TRBD1 or TRBD2 (5 bases each). Trimming shortened V by 0 bases and J by 0 bases, and 14 bases separated the two germline ends. Germline assignment: CDR1 LGHDT and CDR2 YNNKEL (reference sequence). The CDR3 has 18 amino acids. The CDR3 region has the DNA TGTGCCAGCAGCCAAGAGAATTGGGGGTTAGCGAACACCGGGGAGCTGTTTTTT. Translated, it gives CASSQENWGLANTGELFF.

The chain joins TRBV5-6 to TRBJ1-1; no definite D call. This CDR3 comprises 13 residues. CDR1 is SGHDT and CDR2 is YYEEEE in the germline V gene. V was cut by 3 bases and J by 7 bases, with 13 bases left in between. Here the CDR3 DNA reads TGTGCCAGCAGCTCGACTCTTCGGGGTGAAGCTTTCTTT. Its protein is CASSSTLRGEAFF.

V and J are TRBV11-2 and TRBJ1-1; no firm D call. V dropped 6 bases and J dropped 4 bases, with 12 bases sitting between them. Germline assignment: CDR1 SGHAT and CDR2 FQNNGV. The CDR3 runs to 13 residues. The CDR3 DNA is TGTGCCAGCAGGAGGGATTTAGTCACTGAAGCTTTCTTT. The encoded protein is CASRRDLVTEAFF.

The rearrangement joins TRBV12-3 or TRBV12-4 to TRBJ2-2; a possible D gene is TRBD1 (5 bases). V was clipped by 6 bases and J by 5 bases, with 7 bases between them. The CDR3 is made up of 12 amino acids. Here the CDR3 reads CASSQGTGELFF. CDR3 bases: TGTGCCAGCAGCCAGGGAACCGGGGAGCTGTTTTTT.

V usage is TRBV5-1 and J usage is TRBJ1-5; TRBD1 matches 9 bases. The CDR3 covers 13 residues. The V gene's germline CDR1 is SGHRS and CDR2 YFSETQ. V shed 4 bases, J shed 5 bases, and the junction held 1 base outside the gene matches. The CDR3 DNA is TGCGCCAGCAGCCGGGACAGGGATCAGCCCCAGCATTTT. Amino acid sequence: CASSRDRDQPQHF.

The genes are TRBV7-9 and TRBJ1-1, with 9 bases identical to TRBD1. The length of the CDR3 is 15 residues. After removal of 4 bases from V and 1 base from J, the junction contained 4 bases not matched to a gene. CDR1 and CDR2 (germline): SEHNR, FQNEAQ (reference sequence). CDR3 residues: CASSWDRDPNTEAFF. The CDR3 region has the DNA TGTGCCAGCAGCTGGGACAGGGACCCGAACACTGAAGCTTTCTTT.

This chain joins TRBV7-2 and TRBJ1-3, with 8 nucleotides matching TRBD1. Germline V gives CDR1 SGHTA, CDR2 FQGNSA. The CDR3 totals 13 residues. V was pared by 5 bases and J by 7 bases, with 4 bases of the junction left unmatched. The CDR3 loop is CASSLGQDNTIYF. The CDR3 region has the DNA TGTGCCAGCAGCCTGGGACAGGATAACACCATATATTTT.

The chain has TRBV7-2 and TRBJ2-7; TRBD1 might be the D (6 bases). Germline loops: CDR1 SGHTA, CDR2 FQGNSA. V gave up 3 bases and J gave up 6 bases, with 24 bases separating them. The CDR3 has 17 amino acids. Here the CDR3 reads CASSLLPGTPGGGEQYF. The CDR3 nucleotides read TGTGCCAGCAGCTTGCTCCCCGGGACACCCGGAGGTGGCGAGCAGTACTTC.

This chain links TRBV7-6 with TRBJ1-1; unclear D gene. The V gene's germline CDR1 is SGHVS and CDR2 FNYEAQ. Between the trimmed V and J ends, which lost 1 base and 0 bases, there was a span of 9 bases. This CDR3 has 15 amino acids. The DNA of the CDR3 is TGTGCCAGCAGCTTAGGGGCCACAATGAACACTGAAGCTTTCTTT. This codes for CASSLGATMNTEAFF.

The rearrangement links TRBV11-2 to TRBJ1-4; D is ambiguous. V lost 3 bases to trimming and J lost 1 base, with 9 bases between them. Germline V lookup: CDR1 SGHAT, CDR2 FQNNGV. The CDR3 is 15 residues long. CDR3 nucleotide sequence: TGTGCCAGCAGCTTGCTGCCCCAAACTAATGAAAAACTGTTTTTT. The encoded protein is CASSLLPQTNEKLFF. The full variable domain, rest sourced from reference TRBV11-2 and TRBJ1-4, is EAGVAQSPRYKIIEKRQSVAFWCNPISGHATLYWYQQILGQGPKLLIQFQNNGVVDDSQLPKDRFSAERLKGVDSTLKIQPAKLEDSAVYLCASSLLPQTNEKLFFGSGTQLSVL.

The chain links TRBV27 to TRBJ2-2, with D perhaps given as TRBD1 or TRBD2 (5 bases each). The CDR3 has 19 residues. The V and J ends lost 2 bases and 0 bases respectively, with 19 bases between them. Germline V CDR1 and CDR2: MNHEY, SMNVEV (reference sequence). As DNA, the CDR3 is TGTGCCAGCAGTTTAAGGGGACCGGGACGTTTAGCGAACACCGGGGAGCTGTTTTTT. Translated, it gives CASSLRGPGRLANTGELFF.

V is TRBV6-5 and J is TRBJ1-2; a possible D gene is TRBD1 (6 bases). The CDR3 has 15 amino acids. Germline CDR1 is MNHEY and CDR2 is SVGAGI. With 0 bases removed from V and 5 bases from J, the gap between germline ends came to 13 bases. The CDR3 DNA reads as TGTGCCAGCAGTTACTCGAATCCGGGGGCATATGGCTACACCTTC. Protein product: CASSYSNPGAYGYTF.

This chain uses TRBV5-6 with TRBJ1-1; no clear D. V was cut by 4 bases and J by 3 bases, with 16 bases left in between. This CDR3 spans 15 amino acids. Germline V gene lookup returns CDR1 SGHDT and CDR2 YYEEEE. The CDR3 region has the DNA TGTGCCAGCAGCCGCTTAAGGATCCGAGACACTGAAGCTTTCTTT. This codes for CASSRLRIRDTEAFF.

The chain carries TRBV10-1 and TRBJ2-7, with 8 bases matching TRBD2. This CDR3 spans 13 amino acids. Germline trimming cut 9 bases from V and 1 base from J; bases unmatched to any gene: 5. Germline lookup yields CDR1 WNHNN and CDR2 SYGVQD (reference sequence). CDR3 protein: CARSGGLSYEQYF. For the CDR3, the DNA is TGCGCCAGGAGCGGGGGCCTTTCCTACGAGCAGTACTTC.

The chain employs TRBV5-1 and TRBJ2-7; the match to TRBD2 covers 7 bases. There are 17 residues in the CDR3. Germline CDR1 SGHRS, CDR2 YFSETQ. Losses at the gene ends were 0 bases for V and 5 bases for J; bases not matched to a gene: 14. The CDR3 loop reads CASSLANFAGETNEQYF. CDR3 DNA: TGCGCCAGCAGCTTGGCGAACTTCGCGGGAGAAACGAACGAGCAGTACTTC.

The chain couples TRBV3-1 (or the pseudogene TRBV3-2) to TRBJ2-7; D possibly corresponds to TRBD1 (6 bases). The CDR3 is 16 amino acids. The V end was cut by 4 bases, the J end by 1 base, with 17 bases between. CDR1 LGHDT and CDR2 YNNKEL come from the germline V gene (reference sequence). The CDR3 protein is CASSRRPRGSSYEQYF. For the CDR3, the DNA is TGTGCCAGCAGCCGACGCCCTAGGGGGAGTTCCTACGAGCAGTACTTC.

This chain links TRBV12-3 or TRBV12-4 with TRBJ1-2; 7 nucleotides align to TRBD1. V trimming: 6 bases; J trimming: 4 bases; junction bases outside the gene matches: 5. The CDR3 runs 13 residues. CDR3 coding DNA: TGTGCCAGCAGCCCTGACAGGGCCTATGGCTACACCTTC. Its translation: CASSPDRAYGYTF.